This T cell receptor beta chain came from a study of CD8+ T cells in alopecia areata. Overall study results and limits: Scalp sample data also include resident alphabeta T cells from normal skin. It was observed that many expanded lesional clones persisted in scalp and blood during tofacitinib. Tofacitinib significantly decreased scalp clonality and expanded CD8+ clones among top 100.

After removal of 5 bases from V and 0 bases from J, the junction contained 12 bases not matched to a gene. This CDR3 spans 17 amino acids. The germline gives CDR1 SEHNR, CDR2 FQNEAQ (reference sequence). Extraction of RNA preceded its reverse transcription into cDNA, which served as the sequencing template. The protocol was immunoSEQ multiplex PCR, while the TCRdb copy is restricted to in-frame clones and leaves out a portion. Of approximately 140,000 clones detected, 86% appear once; the ten largest clones hold less than 15%. Treatment noted: oral pan-JAK inhibitor, 5-10 mg twice daily. Sorting from PBMCs produced CD4+ and CD8+ T cells. For this clone: Its target is not known.

The sample was CD8+ T cells sorted from blood, taken at week 4, from a patient treated with tofacitinib. The genes are TRBV7-9 and TRBJ1-1, with 7 bases fitting TRBD1. This receptor was obtained from a human donor with alopecia areata. This CDR3 is CASSDIPGQRMNTEAFF. Written as DNA, the CDR3 is TGTGCCAGCAGCGATATTCCGGGACAGAGAATGAACACTGAAGCTTTCTTT.